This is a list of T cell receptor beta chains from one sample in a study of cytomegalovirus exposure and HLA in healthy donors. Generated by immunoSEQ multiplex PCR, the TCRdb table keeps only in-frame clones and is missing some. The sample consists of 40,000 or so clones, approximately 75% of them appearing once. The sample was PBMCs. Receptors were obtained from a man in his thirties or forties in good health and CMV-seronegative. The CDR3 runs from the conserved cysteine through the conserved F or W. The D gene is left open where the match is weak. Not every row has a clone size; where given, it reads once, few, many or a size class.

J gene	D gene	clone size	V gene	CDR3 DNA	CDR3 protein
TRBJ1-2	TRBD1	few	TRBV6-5	TGTGCCAGCAGATTGACAGGGGAGGGTGGCTACACCTTC	CASRLTGEGGYTF
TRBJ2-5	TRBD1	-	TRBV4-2	TGTGCCAGCAGCCAAGATAGGACAGGGACACAAGAGACCCAGTACTTC	CASSQDRTGTQETQYF
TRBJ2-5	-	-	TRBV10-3	TGTGCCATCAGTGAGAGCTCTCTAGGTGCGGAGACCCAGTACTTC	CAISESSLGAETQYF
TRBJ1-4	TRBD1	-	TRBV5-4	TGTGCCAGCAGCTCCCAAGACAGGGGGCGCCGTGAAAAACTGTTTTTT	CASSSQDRGRREKLFF
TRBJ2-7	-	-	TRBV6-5	TGTGCCAGCAGTTACTCGTTGGACAGAGACTACGAGCAGTACTTC	CASSYSLDRDYEQYF
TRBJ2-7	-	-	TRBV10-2	TGCGCCAGCAGTGGTCTGCGCACTGTCCCCTACGAGCAGTACTTC	CASSGLRTVPYEQYF
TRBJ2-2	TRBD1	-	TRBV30	TGTGCCCTAGGGGGCCTCGGGGAGCTGTTTTTT	CALGGLGELFF
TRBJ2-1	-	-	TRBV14	TGTGCCAGCGGCCCCTCGGCCTACAATGAGCAGTTCTTC	CASGPSAYNEQFF
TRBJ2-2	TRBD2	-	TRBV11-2	TGTGCCAGCAGCTTAGGCGGACTAGCGCAGCTCACCGGGGAGCTGTTTTTT	CASSLGGLAQLTGELFF
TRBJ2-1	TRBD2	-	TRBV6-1	TGTGCCAGCAGTGAATGGAGCGGGAGTCCCTACAATGAGCAGTTCTTC	CASSEWSGSPYNEQFF
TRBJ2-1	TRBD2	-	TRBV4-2	TGTGCCAGCAGCCTAGCGGGAGGCGGGAGCTCCTACAATGAGCAGTTCTTC	CASSLAGGGSSYNEQFF
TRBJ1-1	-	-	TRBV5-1	TGCGCCAGCAGCTTGGCGTCCGGGGAAGCTTTCTTT	CASSLASGEAFF
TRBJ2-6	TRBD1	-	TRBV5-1	TGCGCCAGCAGCTTGACAGGGGGCACTGGGGCCAACGTCCTGACTTTC	CASSLTGGTGANVLTF
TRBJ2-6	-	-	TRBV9	TGTGCCAGCAGCGTATCGGGGGTTGGGGCCAACGTCCTGACTTTC	CASSVSGVGANVLTF
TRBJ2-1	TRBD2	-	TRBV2	TGTGCCAGCTGTTCGGGACTAGCAGGGTACAATGAGCAGTTCTTC	CASCSGLAGYNEQFF
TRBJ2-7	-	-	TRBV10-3	TGTGCCATCAGTGAGTTCCCCACTACTAGAGAGCAGTACTTC	CAISEFPTTREQYF
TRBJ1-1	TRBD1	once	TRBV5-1	TGCGCCAGCAGCTTGACAGGGGGGAAGGACACTGAAGCTTTCTTT	CASSLTGGKDTEAFF
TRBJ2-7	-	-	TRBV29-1	TGCAGCGTTGTCGTTCGCGGGTGGGGTCCCTACGAGCAGTACTTC	CSVVVRGWGPYEQYF
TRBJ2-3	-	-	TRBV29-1	TGCAGCGTTGATAACGGGATAACAGATACGCAGTATTTT	CSVDNGITDTQYF
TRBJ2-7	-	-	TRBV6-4	TGTGCCAGCAGTGACTCAACGTTTTACAGCTCCTACGAGCAGTACTTC	CASSDSTFYSSYEQYF
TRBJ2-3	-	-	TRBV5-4	TGTGCCAGCAGCTTGGATAGCGGCACAGATACGCAGTATTTT	CASSLDSGTDTQYF
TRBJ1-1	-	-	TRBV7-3	TGTGCCAGCAGCTTGCTGGGCGCAGGGATGAACACTGAAGCTTTCTTT	CASSLLGAGMNTEAFF
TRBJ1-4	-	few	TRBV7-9	TGTGCCAGCAGCTTAGATCCAGGGGCTAATGAAAAACTGTTTTTT	CASSLDPGANEKLFF
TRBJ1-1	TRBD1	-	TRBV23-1	TGCGCCAGCAGTCAAATTCGGGACAGCATGAACACTGAAGCTTTCTTT	CASSQIRDSMNTEAFF
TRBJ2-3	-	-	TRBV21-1	TGTGCCAGCAGCAAAGCTAGCGGGAGCACAGATACGCAGTATTTT	CASSKASGSTDTQYF
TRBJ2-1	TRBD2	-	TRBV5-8	TGTGCCAGCATCACTTTTGGGACTAGCGGAAATGAGCAGTTCTTC	CASITFGTSGNEQFF
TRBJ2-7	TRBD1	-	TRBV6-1	TGTGCCAGCAGTGACAGGGGGCGGGGTCCCGAGCAGTACTTC	CASSDRGRGPEQYF
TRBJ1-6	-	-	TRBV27	TGTGCCAGCAGTCCATATAATTCACCCCTCCACTTT	CASSPYNSPLHF
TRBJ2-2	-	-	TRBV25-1	TGTGCCAGCAGTGAAAAGAAGGGGGTCGGGGAGCTGTTTTTT	CASSEKKGVGELFF
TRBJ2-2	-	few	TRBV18	TGTGCCAGCTCACCGCGGGCGGTCACCGGGGAGCTGTTTTTT	CASSPRAVTGELFF
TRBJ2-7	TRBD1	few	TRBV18	TGTGCCAGCTCCCCTCAAAGGACAGGAAGCTCCTACGAGCAGTACTTC	CASSPQRTGSSYEQYF
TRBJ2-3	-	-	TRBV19	TGTGCCAGTAGCGACCGGGACAAGAGCACAGATACGCAGTATTTT	CASSDRDKSTDTQYF
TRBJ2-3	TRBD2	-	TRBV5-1	TGCGCCAGCAGCATCAAGCGGGAGGCGAGCACAGATACGCAGTATTTT	CASSIKREASTDTQYF
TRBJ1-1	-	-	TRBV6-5	TGTGCCAGCAGTTACGGGGGGTACGGCACTGAAGCTTTCTTT	CASSYGGYGTEAFF
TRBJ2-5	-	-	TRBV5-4	TGTGCCAGCAGCGTCGACAGATCCTCACAAGAGACCCAGTACTTC	CASSVDRSSQETQYF
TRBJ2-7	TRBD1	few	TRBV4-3	TGCGCCAGCAGCCATGACAGGGGCCCCTACGAGCAGTACTTC	CASSHDRGPYEQYF
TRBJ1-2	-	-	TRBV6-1	TGTGCCAGCAGTGATGGGACACGTTCTGGCTACACCTTC	CASSDGTRSGYTF
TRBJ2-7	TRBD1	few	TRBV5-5	TGTGCCAGCAGCCCGTCCCCCAGGGGGCGTTCGTACGAGCAGTACTTC	CASSPSPRGRSYEQYF
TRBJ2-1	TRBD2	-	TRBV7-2	TGTGCCAGCAGCTTAGTAATCCTCCTAGCGGGAGATAGTGAGCAGTTCTTC	CASSLVILLAGDSEQFF
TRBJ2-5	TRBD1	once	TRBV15	TGTGCCACCAGCAGTGGGACAGGGCAAGAGACCCAGTACTTC	CATSSGTGQETQYF